These 15 T cell receptor beta chains share one sample of origin, sequenced in a study of cytomegalovirus exposure and HLA in healthy donors. The PCR was carried out with 60 Vbeta primers and 13 Jbeta primers. Some clones are missing from TCRdb's copy, which holds only in-frame ones; the method was immunoSEQ multiplex PCR. The table shows some 150,000 clones, with around 80% occurring only once. The sequenced material came from PBMCs. These receptors originate from a woman aged 25 to 39 in good health and CMV-seropositive.

The rearrangement joins TRBV2 to TRBJ2-1; tentatively, D is TRBD2 (6 bases). Trimming left V 9 bases short and J 8 bases short, with 11 bases between. This CDR3 spans 11 amino acids. CDR1 SNHLY and CDR2 FYNNEI come from the germline V gene. The CDR3 loop is CAREGRDEQFF. The DNA of the CDR3 is TGTGCCAGGGAGGGTCGCGATGAGCAGTTCTTC. Based on the CDR3 plus reference TRBV2 and TRBJ2-1, the full variable domain is EPEVTQTPSHQVTQMGQEVILRCVPISNHLYFYWYRQILGQKVEFLVSFYNNEISEKSEIFDDQFSVERPDGSNFTLKIRSTKLEDSAMYFCAREGRDEQFFGPGTRLTVL.

CDR3 sequence (DNA): TGCGCCAGCAGCTTAGACAGGGGCGGAGGCGGCGGCTACACCTTC. It codes for CASSLDRGGGGGYTF. J is TRBJ1-2 and V is TRBV5-1, with 8 bases lining up with TRBD1. The CDR3 length is 15 residues. The V segment lost 2 bases and the J segment 8 bases; nucleotides outside the gene matches: 11. Per the germline V gene, CDR1 is SGHRS and CDR2 is YFSETQ.

The chain carries TRBV5-1 and TRBJ1-1; D remains ambiguous. V was pared by 5 bases and J by 5 bases, with 16 bases between. The CDR3 is 14 residues long. Germline CDR1 reads SGHRS; CDR2 reads YFSETQ. The CDR3 region has the DNA TGCGCCAGCAGAGCGCAGGCGGGTGGGACTGAAGCTTTCTTT. Protein product: CASRAQAGGTEAFF.

This sequence joins TRBV6-1 and TRBJ2-5; the D gene is possibly TRBD2 (6 bases). From germline, CDR1 is MNHNS and CDR2 SASEGT. This CDR3 has 14 amino acids. V was cut by 6 bases and J by 5 bases, with 16 bases left in between. The CDR3 reads CASSWDWVGETQYF. CDR3 nucleotides: TGTGCCAGCAGCTGGGACTGGGTAGGGGAGACCCAGTACTTC.

The chain carries TRBV6-5 and TRBJ1-2; 9 bases align to TRBD1. The length of the CDR3 is 13 residues. The ends lost 8 bases at V and 3 bases at J; junction bases unmatched: 4. Germline lookup yields CDR1 MNHEY and CDR2 SVGAGI. The CDR3 sequence: CASHRGRDYGYTF. DNA for the CDR3: TGTGCCAGCCACAGGGGGCGAGACTATGGCTACACCTTC.

J is TRBJ2-1 and V is TRBV7-9; D is perhaps TRBD1 (6 bases). The CDR3 length is 15 residues. Germline CDR1 and CDR2: SEHNR and FQNEAQ (reference sequence). The ends were cut back, 7 bases at V and 3 bases at J, with 16 bases in the middle. This CDR3 reads CASILGEGGYNEQFF. For the CDR3, the DNA is TGTGCCAGCATCCTGGGGGAAGGGGGCTACAATGAGCAGTTCTTC.

The chain couples TRBV11-1 to TRBJ2-5, with 9 bases aligning to TRBD1. CDR1 is SGHAT and CDR2 is FQDESV in the germline V gene (reference sequence). The CDR3 extends over 14 amino acids. With V trimmed by 5 bases and J by 3 bases, 4 bases remained unmatched. In DNA form, the CDR3 reads TGTGCCAGCAGCCTTGGGACAGGGAAAGAGACCCAGTACTTC. Translated: CASSLGTGKETQYF.

The rearrangement links TRBV14 to TRBJ2-4; possible D gene TRBD1, 6 bases. Germline V gene lookup returns CDR1 SGHDN and CDR2 FVKESK. Trimming pared 4 bases from V and 1 base from J, leaving 8 bases between. The CDR3 runs 14 residues. DNA for the CDR3: TGTGCCAGCAGCCCGACAGGTGCCAAAAACATTCAGTACTTC. Its translation: CASSPTGAKNIQYF. The entire variable domain, with the rest obtained from reference TRBV14 and TRBJ2-4, is as follows: EAGVTQFPSHSVIEKGQTVTLRCDPISGHDNLYWYRRVMGKEIKFLLHFVKESKQDESGMPNNRFLAERTGGTYSTLKVQPAELEDSGVYFCASSPTGAKNIQYFGAGTRLSVL.

The chain employs TRBV6-1 and TRBJ2-4; D is perhaps TRBD2 (6 bases). In germline, CDR1 is MNHNS, CDR2 SASEGT. V shed 2 bases and J shed 5 bases, with 10 bases lying between them. This CDR3 has 14 amino acids. For the CDR3, the DNA is TGTGCCAGCAGTGAAAAAGGAGGGGAAAACATTCAGTACTTC. Encoded protein: CASSEKGGENIQYF.

The CDR3 coding sequence is TGTGCCAGCAGTTACTCGGACAGGGGGCAAGGCGGCTACACCTTC. It is translated as CASSYSDRGQGGYTF. The chain has TRBV6-6 and TRBJ1-2, with 11 bases fitting TRBD1. CDR1 MNHNY and CDR2 SVGAGI come from the germline V gene (reference sequence). CDR3 length: 15 residues. V shed 0 bases, J shed 8 bases, and the junction held 5 bases outside the gene matches.

The genes are TRBV4-1 and TRBJ1-2, with a tentative D call TRBD1 (6 bases). The germline V gene has CDR1 MGHRA and CDR2 YSYEKL. The germline V and J ends were trimmed by 0 bases and 2 bases, with 16 bases remaining between them. The CDR3 has 17 amino acids. The CDR3 DNA reads TGCGCCAGCAGCCAAGAAACAGGGTTTTTGCGGAACTATGGCTACACCTTC. Its protein is CASSQETGFLRNYGYTF.

The chain links TRBV5-1 to TRBJ2-1, with 16 bases lining up with TRBD2. CDR3 length equals 14 residues. Unmatched junction bases numbered 4, after V lost 2 bases and J lost 14 bases. Germline V gives CDR1 SGHRS, CDR2 YFSETQ. The CDR3 reads CASSLGTSGGAEFF. For the CDR3, the DNA is TGCGCCAGCAGCTTAGGGACTAGCGGGGGGGCCGAGTTCTTC. Drawing the rest from reference TRBV5-1 and TRBJ2-1, the complete variable domain is KAGVTQTPRYLIKTRGQQVTLSCSPISGHRSVSWYQQTPGQGLQFLFEYFSETQRNKGNFPGRFSGRQFSNSRSEMNVSTLELGDSALYLCASSLGTSGGAEFFGPGTRLTVL.

The sample holds a few counts of this clone. This sample includes further DNA sequences coding for the same CDR3. V and J are TRBV7-8 and TRBJ1-2; D not certain. CDR1 SGHVS and CDR2 FQNEAQ come from the germline V gene. Between the trimmed V and J ends, which lost 0 bases and 4 bases, there was a span of 9 bases. This CDR3 is 14 amino acids long. The CDR3 is CASSLAQDSYGYTF. CDR3 DNA sequence: TGTGCCAGCAGCTTAGCCCAGGATTCCTATGGCTACACCTTC.

The chain carries TRBV9 and TRBJ2-5; 13 nucleotides agree with TRBD2. This CDR3 region has 18 residues. Germline loops: CDR1 SGDLS, CDR2 YYNGEE. J lost 4 bases, V lost 3 bases, and 12 bases had no gene match. CDR3 sequence: CASSGGLAGKLGGETQYF. The CDR3 DNA sequence: TGTGCCAGCAGCGGGGGACTAGCGGGGAAACTGGGGGGAGAGACCCAGTACTTC.

J is TRBJ2-1 and V is TRBV13; 7 bases are a match to TRBD2. Germline CDR1 and CDR2: PRHDT and FYEKMQ (reference sequence). This CDR3 spans 15 amino acids. Germline trimming cut 4 bases from V and 4 bases from J; bases unmatched to any gene: 7. The CDR3 nucleotides read TGTGCCAGCAGCTCCGGGACTAACCTATACAATGAGCAGTTCTTC. The encoded protein is CASSSGTNLYNEQFF.